This TCR beta chain came from a study of metastatic and nonmetastatic thyroid tumors. Prior to thyroid surgery, none of the patients had received any treatment. The germline gives CDR1 SGHRS, CDR2 YFSETQ. The CDR3 has 14 amino acids. V was clipped by 0 bases and J by 4 bases, with 10 bases between them. TCRdb redid the clone calls on the PCR reads using MiXCR. Of under 8,000 clones detected, 35% appear once; the ten largest clones hold approximately 13%. This TCR came from a female donor with papillary thyroid cancer or a benign thyroid nodule (not recorded which). Some clones in this sample may be carry-over from other donors' samples. The V gene is TRBV5-1, the J gene TRBJ1-1; D may be TRBD1 (5 bases). Sample: adjacent normal tissue. In DNA form, the CDR3 reads TGCGCCAGCAGCTTGGCCTCCGGGGGCACTGAAGCTTTCTTT. It yields the protein CASSLASGGTEAFF.